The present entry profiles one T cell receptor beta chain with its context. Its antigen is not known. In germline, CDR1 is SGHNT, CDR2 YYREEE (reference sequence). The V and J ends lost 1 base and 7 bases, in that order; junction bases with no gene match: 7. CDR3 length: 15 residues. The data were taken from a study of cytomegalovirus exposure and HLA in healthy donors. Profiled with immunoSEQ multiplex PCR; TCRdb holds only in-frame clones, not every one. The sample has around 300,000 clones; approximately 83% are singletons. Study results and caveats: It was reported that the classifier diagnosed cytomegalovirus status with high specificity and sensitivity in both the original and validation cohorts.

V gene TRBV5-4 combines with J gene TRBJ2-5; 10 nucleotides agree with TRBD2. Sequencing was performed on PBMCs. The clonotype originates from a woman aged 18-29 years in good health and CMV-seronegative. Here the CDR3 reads CASSLPSGGTRTQYF. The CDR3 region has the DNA TGTGCCAGCAGCTTGCCTAGCGGGGGAACCAGGACCCAGTACTTC.